The T cell receptor (beta chain) described here comes from a study of neurological immune-mediated disorders. The sample holds many counts of this clonotype. Its antigen is as yet unknown. cDNA synthesis was performed by 5'RACE with 10-nucleotide random UMIs. TCRdb called the 5' RACE reads again in MiXCR, with one record for every CDR3 protein. Among roughly 40,000 distinct CDR3 sequences listed, 2% to 3% were seen once. The study's findings and limits: In HTLV-1-associated myelopathy, TCR clonal expansion was greatest, whereas multiple sclerosis had the least, falling below healthy controls. CDR3 amino acid sequences of expanded clones were not shared across subjects, a result suggesting private repertoires in all groups. The repertoires of 18 of 34 multiple sclerosis patients fell into one related-CDR3 cluster (a possible signature) under phylogenetic grouping.

The germline gives CDR1 SGHTA, CDR2 FQGNSA. The CDR3 spans 14 residues. V trimming: 4 bases; J trimming: 3 bases; junction bases outside the gene matches: 4. This sequence originates from a man aged 45 to 65 with multiple sclerosis. This chain joins TRBV7-2 and TRBJ1-2; 8 bases line up with TRBD1. Sequences were obtained from PBMCs. CDR3 in DNA: TGTGCCAGCAGCTCAGGGGGCGCTGACTATGGCTACACCTTC. Amino acids: CASSSGGADYGYTF.